This T cell receptor beta chain was observed in a study of T cell clonotyping in hematopoietic cell transplantation. Study at large: Pretransplant recipient samples were taken after cytoreduction. General study findings and limits: Recipient TCR diversity dropped after transplant; expanded clonotypes rose from day 30 to 180. Broader posttransplant TCR repertoire diversity was predicted by graft donor and pretransplant recipient Inverse Simpson Index values.

About this clone itself: The antigen is not known.

The V gene's germline CDR1 is SGDLS and CDR2 YYNGEE. J was trimmed by 6 bases and V by 4 bases; bases with no gene match: 16. The CDR3 length is 17 residues. Time point defined: recipient sample about 28 days before transplant, after cytoreduction. Here immunoSEQ multiplex PCR was the method, and the copy in TCRdb shows in-frame clones only, minus some. The table has about 45,000 clones, roughly 85% seen once. The sample was peripheral blood mononuclear cells, taken before stem cell transplant. This chain links TRBV9 with TRBJ1-2; TRBD1 aligns across 9 bases. The receptor's source is a man in his 60s with myelodysplastic syndrome. Some clones in this sample may be carry-over from other donors' samples. The CDR3 region is CASSPGQGRTSEDGYTF. In nucleotides, the CDR3 is TGTGCCAGCAGCCCAGGACAGGGGAGGACAAGCGAGGATGGCTACACCTTC.